This T cell receptor (beta chain) was sequenced during a study of long-term antiretroviral therapy in people with HIV. Samples held roughly 0.85-11 million cryopreserved PBMC before DNA extraction. Regarding this clone: Its antigen is unidentified.

General study results and limits: Clones with expansion before ART led the repertoire at all time points. HIV repertoires spanned narrower CDR3 length ranges than controls.

They ran version v3.0 of the immunoSEQ assay at survey level. Method: immunoSEQ multiplex PCR; TCRdb's copy keeps in-frame clones and lacks some. Among about 29,000 clones, about 94% were seen once, and the ten largest hold around a tenth. This TCR came from a man aged 35 to 55 with HIV. Sample: unsorted PBMCs, taken 6.2 years after starting antiretroviral therapy.

CDR3 region: CASSLTPGGNEQFF. CDR3 sequence (DNA): TGTGCCAGCAGCCTTACACCGGGTGGCAATGAGCAGTTCTTC. The rearrangement joins TRBV7-3 to TRBJ2-1, with unresolved D. The CDR3 runs to 14 residues. Germline values: CDR1 SGHTA, CDR2 FQGTGA. V lost 5 bases and J lost 6, with 14 bases in between.